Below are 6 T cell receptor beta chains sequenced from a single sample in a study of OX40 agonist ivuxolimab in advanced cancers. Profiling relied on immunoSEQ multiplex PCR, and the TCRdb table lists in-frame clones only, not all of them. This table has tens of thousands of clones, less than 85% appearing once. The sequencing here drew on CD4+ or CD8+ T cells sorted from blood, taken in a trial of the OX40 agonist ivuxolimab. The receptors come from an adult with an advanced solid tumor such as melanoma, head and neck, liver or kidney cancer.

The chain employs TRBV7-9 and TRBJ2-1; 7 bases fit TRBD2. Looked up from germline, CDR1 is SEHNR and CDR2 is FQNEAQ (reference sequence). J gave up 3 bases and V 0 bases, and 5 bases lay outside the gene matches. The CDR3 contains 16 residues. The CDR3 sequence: CASSLAGDYNYNEQFF. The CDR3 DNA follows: TGTGCCAGCAGCTTAGCTGGGGACTACAACTACAATGAGCAGTTCTTC.

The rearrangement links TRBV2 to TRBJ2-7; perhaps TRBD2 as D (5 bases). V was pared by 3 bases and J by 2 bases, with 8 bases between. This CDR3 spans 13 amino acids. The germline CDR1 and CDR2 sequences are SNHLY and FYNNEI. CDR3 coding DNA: TGTGCCAGCAGTGACGGGGTCACCTACGAGCAGTACTTC. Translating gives CASSDGVTYEQYF.

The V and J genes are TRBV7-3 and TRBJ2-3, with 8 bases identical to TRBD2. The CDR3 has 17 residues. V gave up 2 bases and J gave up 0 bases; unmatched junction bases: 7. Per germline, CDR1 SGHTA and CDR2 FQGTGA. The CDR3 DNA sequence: TGTGCCAGCAGCTTAGGGCCTAGCGGGCTAAGCACAGATACGCAGTATTTT. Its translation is CASSLGPSGLSTDTQYF.

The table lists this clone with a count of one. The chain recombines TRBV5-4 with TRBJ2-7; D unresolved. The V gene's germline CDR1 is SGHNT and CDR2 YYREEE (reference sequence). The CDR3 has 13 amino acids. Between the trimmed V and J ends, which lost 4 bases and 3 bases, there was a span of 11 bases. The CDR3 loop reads CASSQAGSYEQYF. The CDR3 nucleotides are TGTGCCAGCAGCCAAGCTGGCAGCTACGAGCAGTACTTC.

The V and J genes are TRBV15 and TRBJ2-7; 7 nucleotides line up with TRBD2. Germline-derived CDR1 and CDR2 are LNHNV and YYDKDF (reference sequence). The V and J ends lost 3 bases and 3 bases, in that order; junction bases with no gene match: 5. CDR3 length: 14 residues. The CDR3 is CATSSGTTVYEQYF. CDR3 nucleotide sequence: TGTGCCACCAGCAGTGGGACTACCGTCTACGAGCAGTACTTC.

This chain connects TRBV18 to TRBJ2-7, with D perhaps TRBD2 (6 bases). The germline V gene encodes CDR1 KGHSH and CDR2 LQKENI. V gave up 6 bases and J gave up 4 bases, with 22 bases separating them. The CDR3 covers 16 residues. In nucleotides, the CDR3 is TGTGCCAGCTCGCGCGAGGGCGGGGTGAGTTTGTACGAGCAGTACTTC. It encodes CASSREGGVSLYEQYF.